This T cell receptor beta chain is drawn from a study of blood T cell repertoires in COVID-19. On the study more broadly: Samples came from the United States, Italy and Spain, spanning acute and convalescent COVID-19.

How the authors handled the data: Reference gene primers were amplified, and this amplification served to estimate nucleated cell counts. TCRdb's table, derived via immunoSEQ multiplex PCR, lists solely in-frame clones and lacks some. V, J and clone size derive from that table, while D and trimming were established from the DNA sequence. This table has 220,000 or so clones, 80% to 85% appearing once. This CDR3 is 17 amino acids long. Germline assignment: CDR1 MGHRA and CDR2 YSYEKL. The V end lost 4 bases, the J end lost 4 bases, and 20 bases lay between the germline ends. The rearrangement links TRBV4-1 to TRBJ2-1; possible D gene TRBD2, 6 bases. This sequence originates from a woman aged 60-70 years with acute or convalescent COVID-19. Sequencing used peripheral blood. As DNA, the CDR3 is TGCGCCAGCAGCCCAGAAACCCCGGACTATCCTTACAATGAGCAGTTCTTC. The encoded protein is CASSPETPDYPYNEQFF.